The 30 T cell receptor beta chains below come from one sample, sequenced in a study of T cell repertoires in cytomegalovirus infection. TCRdb used MiXCR to reprocess the reads, holding one entry per CDR3 protein. The data contain around 180,000 distinct CDR3 sequences, 28% of them singletons. Specimen: PBMCs. These receptors were obtained from a human donor in good health (CMV status not recorded). Some clones in this sample may be carry-over from other donors' samples.

Written as DNA, the CDR3 is TGCAGCGTTGTGACTCAGGGCTGGGGGGAGACCCAGTACTTC. Translation: CSVVTQGWGETQYF. The chain has TRBV29-1 and TRBJ2-5; D may be TRBD1 or TRBD2 (5 bases each). The V gene lost 4 bases and the J gene lost 5 bases, with 17 bases spanning the gap. Germline CDR1 SQVTM, CDR2 ANQGSEA. The CDR3 has 14 residues.

This sequence joins TRBV27 and TRBJ1-5, with D perhaps TRBD1 (5 bases). The CDR3 is 13 residues long. The V gene lost 5 bases and the J gene lost 4 bases, with 9 bases spanning the gap. The V gene's germline CDR1 is MNHEY and CDR2 SMNVEV (reference sequence). CDR3 in DNA: TGTGCCAGCAGTCAAGGGGCAAATCAGCCCCAGCATTTT. Encoded protein: CASSQGANQPQHF.

The rearrangement uses TRBV20-1 and TRBJ1-4; D not resolved. Germline values: CDR1 DFQATT, CDR2 SNEGSKA (reference sequence). There are 13 residues in the CDR3. V lost 5 bases, J lost 0 bases, and 7 bases lay in between. The CDR3 DNA reads TGCAGTGCTCGAGTTGCAACTAATGAAAAACTGTTTTTT. Translating it yields CSARVATNEKLFF.

The chain joins TRBV20-1 to TRBJ1-5, with D hard to call. V was clipped by 1 base and J by 2 bases, with 6 bases between them. Germline V gene sequence: CDR1 DFQATT, CDR2 SNEGSKA (reference sequence). The CDR3 consists of 13 residues. The CDR3 bases are TGCAGTGCTAGAGGGGATGGCAATCAGCCCCAGCATTTT. It encodes CSARGDGNQPQHF.

This sequence joins TRBV7-8 and TRBJ2-3, with 8 positions matching TRBD2. The V gene's germline CDR1 is SGHVS and CDR2 FQNEAQ. This CDR3 has 19 amino acids. With 3 bases clipped from V and 0 bases from J, the junction kept 14 bases outside the gene matches. The CDR3 here is CASSFATVAGRTSTDTQYF. The CDR3 DNA sequence: TGTGCCAGCAGCTTCGCGACGGTAGCGGGGAGAACTAGCACAGATACGCAGTATTTT. The entire variable domain, with the rest obtained from reference TRBV7-8 and TRBJ2-3, is as follows: GAGVSQSPRYKVAKRGQDVALRCDPISGHVSLFWYQQALGQGPEFLTYFQNEAQLDKSGLPSDRFFAERPEGSVSTLKIQRTQQEDSAVYLCASSFATVAGRTSTDTQYFGPGTRLTVL.

This clonotype was counted between two and nine times. This chain connects TRBV19 to TRBJ1-1, with D possibly matching TRBD1 (6 bases). CDR1 is LNHDA, CDR2 SQIVND, per germline (reference sequence). The CDR3 is 16 residues long. V was pared by 2 bases and J by 2 bases, with 15 bases between. This CDR3 is CASSISGGIDNTEAFF. The CDR3 DNA sequence: TGTGCCAGTAGTATATCCGGGGGCATCGACAACACTGAAGCTTTCTTT.

This clonotype was found many times. This chain uses TRBV7-2 with TRBJ1-1, with 9 bases lining up with TRBD1. The CDR3 is 12 amino acids. Germline CDR1 and CDR2: SGHTA and FQGNSA. The junction had 8 bases not matched to a gene; V was cut back by 5 bases and J by 13 bases. The CDR3 protein is CASSLDRGALFF. Here the CDR3 DNA reads TGTGCCAGCAGCCTAGACAGGGGGGCCCTTTTCTTT.

This clonotype was seen only a few times. The chain carries TRBV5-4 and TRBJ2-2; D is unclear. The V end was cut by 4 bases, the J end by 7 bases, with 8 bases between. CDR3 size: 12 residues. Germline values: CDR1 SGHNT, CDR2 YYREEE (reference sequence). The chain's CDR3 is CASSVVGGELFF. The DNA for the CDR3 is TGTGCCAGCAGCGTGGTAGGCGGGGAGCTGTTTTTT.

The rearrangement joins TRBV5-1 to TRBJ2-3; D tentatively reads TRBD1 or TRBD2 (5 bases each). The V gene's germline CDR1 is SGHRS and CDR2 YFSETQ. The CDR3 runs 15 residues. V was trimmed by 2 bases and J by 12 bases, leaving 22 bases between them. The CDR3 spells CASSLRGASANKQYF. Written as DNA, the CDR3 is TGCGCCAGCAGCTTAAGAGGGGCCAGTGCGAATAAACAGTATTTT.

The sample holds many counts of this clonotype. The chain couples TRBV11-2 to TRBJ2-2, with D perhaps matching TRBD1 or TRBD2 (5 bases each). Germline CDR1 reads SGHAT; CDR2 reads FQNNGV. The V end lost 2 bases, the J end lost 7 bases, and 17 bases lay between the germline ends. The CDR3 is 16 amino acids. The DNA of the CDR3 is TGTGCCAGCAGCTTAATGACGGGGACCCAAGGCGGGGAGCTGTTTTTT. Residues: CASSLMTGTQGGELFF.

The chain couples TRBV19 to TRBJ1-5, with a weak D call TRBD1 (5 bases). V was trimmed by 7 bases and J by 5 bases, leaving 18 bases between them. There are 15 residues in the CDR3. Germline V CDR1 and CDR2: LNHDA, SQIVND (reference sequence). The CDR3 spells CASTLGGNRYQPQHF. Here the CDR3 DNA reads TGTGCCAGTACCCTCGGGGGGAATCGGTATCAGCCCCAGCATTTT. The full variable domain, its missing parts supplied by reference TRBV19 and TRBJ1-5, is DGGITQSPKYLFRKEGQNVTLSCEQNLNHDAMYWYRQDPGQGLRLIYYSQIVNDFQKGDIAEGYSVSREKKESFPLTVTSAQKNPTAFYLCASTLGGNRYQPQHFGDGTRLSIL.

This chain uses TRBV19 with TRBJ2-4; 9 positions agree with TRBD2. The germline CDR1 and CDR2 sequences are LNHDA and SQIVND (reference sequence). The CDR3 has 16 amino acids. V lost 3 bases and J lost 6; bases outside the gene matches: 9. The CDR3 DNA reads TGTGCCAGTAGTATGCGATTAGCGGGGGAGCTAAACATTCAGTACTTC. Encoded protein: CASSMRLAGELNIQYF. Full variable domain (remainder filled in from reference TRBV19 and TRBJ2-4): DGGITQSPKYLFRKEGQNVTLSCEQNLNHDAMYWYRQDPGQGLRLIYYSQIVNDFQKGDIAEGYSVSREKKESFPLTVTSAQKNPTAFYLCASSMRLAGELNIQYFGAGTRLSVL.

At least ten counts were recorded for this clonotype. The chain combines TRBV7-2 with TRBJ2-5, with 9 bases that match TRBD2. V lost 4 bases to trimming and J lost 2 bases; unmatched junction nucleotides: 5. CDR3 length: 15 residues. Germline CDR1 SGHTA, CDR2 FQGNSA. The CDR3 sequence: CASSSQAGGQETQYF. DNA for the CDR3: TGTGCCAGCAGCTCACAAGCGGGGGGACAAGAGACCCAGTACTTC.

The chain employs TRBV29-1 and TRBJ1-2, with 12 nucleotides matching TRBD1. V was pared by 6 bases and J by 6 bases, with 8 bases of the junction left unmatched. This CDR3 is built from 14 residues. CDR1 and CDR2 (germline): SQVTM, ANQGSEA. CDR3 bases: TGCAGCGTCTACCAGGGACAGGGGGCAAATGGCTACACCTTC. Translation: CSVYQGQGANGYTF.

The chain recombines TRBV4-1 with TRBJ1-4; unclear D gene. The length of the CDR3 is 14 residues. Germline-derived CDR1 and CDR2 are MGHRA and YSYEKL. The V and J ends lost 0 bases and 7 bases respectively, with 9 bases between them. CDR3: CASSQDEAAEKLFF. The CDR3 nucleotides read TGCGCCAGCAGCCAAGATGAGGCAGCTGAAAAACTGTTTTTT.

This chain joins TRBV7-2 and TRBJ1-1; D remains unclear. Trimming removed 1 base at V and 10 bases at J, with 10 bases between. In germline, CDR1 is SGHTA, CDR2 FQGNSA. The CDR3 is 12 residues long. As DNA, the CDR3 is TGTGCCAGCAGCTTAGTGTGGGAAGGAGCTTTCTTT. It translates to CASSLVWEGAFF. The full variable domain, completed using reference TRBV7-2 and TRBJ1-1, is GAGVSQSPSNKVTEKGKDVELRCDPISGHTALYWYRQSLGQGLEFLIYFQGNSAPDKSGLPSDRFSAERTGGSVSTLTIQRTQQEDSAVYLCASSLVWEGAFFGQGTRLTVV.

This clonotype was observed a handful of times. The chain links TRBV6-5 to TRBJ2-7, with 10 bases identical to TRBD1. Germline-derived CDR1 and CDR2 are MNHEY and SVGAGI. V trimming: 5 bases; J trimming: 6 bases; junction bases outside the gene matches: 4. The CDR3 contains 13 residues. The DNA for the CDR3 is TGTGCCAGCAGTCGGACAGGGGGAGGCGAGCAGTACTTC. Translated: CASSRTGGGEQYF.

This clonotype was recorded once. The chain links TRBV4-2 to TRBJ1-1, with TRBD1 identical over 7 bases. This CDR3 region has 16 residues. Germline V gives CDR1 LGHNA, CDR2 YNFKEQ. V shed 0 bases and J 11 bases; nucleotides not matched to a gene: 15. The CDR3 here is CASSQDLEGGPDGAFF. CDR3 sequence (DNA): TGTGCCAGCAGCCAAGATCTCGAAGGGGGCCCCGACGGGGCTTTCTTT.

This clonotype was counted ten times or more. This chain joins TRBV7-3 and TRBJ2-3; no reliable D call. The CDR3 is made up of 14 amino acids. Germline CDR1 SGHTA, CDR2 FQGTGA. V lost 5 bases, J lost 4 bases, and 13 bases lay in between. CDR3 region: CASSPSEGPDTQYF. The CDR3 nucleotides read TGTGCCAGCAGCCCTTCGGAAGGGCCAGATACGCAGTATTTT.

This clonotype has a count of ten or more. This chain uses TRBV7-2 with TRBJ1-1, with D unclear. Germline CDR1 reads SGHTA; CDR2 reads FQGNSA. Between the trimmed V and J ends, which lost 3 bases and 0 bases, there was a span of 17 bases. The CDR3 totals 17 residues. The CDR3 sequence: CASSFPREGTLNTEAFF. CDR3 sequence (DNA): TGTGCCAGCAGCTTTCCAAGGGAGGGAACACTGAACACTGAAGCTTTCTTT.

In its sample, this clonotype was seen a few times. J is TRBJ2-3 and V is TRBV12-3 or TRBV12-4, with 9 bases identical to TRBD1. J lost 3 bases, V lost 3 bases, and 4 bases had no gene match. This CDR3 has 15 amino acids. CDR3 sequence: CASSLDRGNTDTQYF. The CDR3 nucleotides are TGTGCCAGCAGTTTGGACAGGGGAAATACAGATACGCAGTATTTT.

This clonotype was found a few times. The chain couples TRBV6-2 or TRBV6-3 to TRBJ1-1, with D hard to call. This CDR3 spans 16 amino acids. Germline-derived CDR1 and CDR2 are MNHEY and SVGEGT. The V end was cut by 5 bases, the J end by 1 base, with 17 bases between. For the CDR3, the DNA is TGTGCCAGCAGTCGCCTTCCCCGGGCAGGGAACACTGAAGCTTTCTTT. Its protein is CASSRLPRAGNTEAFF.

The rearrangement links TRBV19 to TRBJ2-6; 7 bases agree with TRBD1. This CDR3 region has 16 residues. V was pared by 7 bases and J by 1 base, with 7 bases of the junction left unmatched. The germline gives CDR1 LNHDA, CDR2 SQIVND (reference sequence). The CDR3: CASTGDRSSGANVLTF. The CDR3 nucleotides read TGTGCCAGTACCGGGGACAGATCATCTGGGGCCAACGTCCTGACTTTC.

This clonotype was detected only a few times. DNA of the CDR3: TGTGCCAGCAGCTTGTACGGGGGCAGTTATGCTGGAAACACCATATATTTT. Amino acids: CASSLYGGSYAGNTIYF. The V call is TRBV5-4, the J call TRBJ1-3; D perhaps matches TRBD1 (6 bases). CDR1 is SGHNT, CDR2 YYREEE, per germline (reference sequence). This CDR3 is 17 amino acids long. V gave up 1 base and J gave up 2 bases, with 16 bases separating them.

The chain joins TRBV14 to TRBJ1-2; 7 bases agree with TRBD1. The junction had 2 bases not matched to a gene; V was cut back by 3 bases and J by 4 bases. Germline lookup yields CDR1 SGHDN and CDR2 FVKESK. The CDR3 contains 13 residues. The CDR3 nucleotides read TGTGCCAGCAGCCAGGACAGGCTCTATGGCTACACCTTC. This gives the protein CASSQDRLYGYTF.

The chain joins TRBV5-1 to TRBJ1-2; no reliable D call. CDR1 and CDR2 (germline): SGHRS, YFSETQ. The V end was cut by 0 bases, the J end by 4 bases, with 10 bases between. This CDR3 contains 14 residues. As DNA, the CDR3 is TGCGCCAGCAGCTTGGAGGGCGGAGGCTATGGCTACACCTTC. This encodes CASSLEGGGYGYTF.

This clonotype showed up just a few times. The chain links TRBV5-1 to TRBJ2-1; D call uncertain. With 4 bases removed from V and 8 bases from J, the gap between germline ends came to 10 bases. Looked up from germline, CDR1 is SGHRS and CDR2 is YFSETQ. The CDR3 consists of 12 residues. CDR3 nucleotide sequence: TGCGCCAGCAGCACCGGCCGGGATGAGCAGTTCTTC. Its protein product is CASSTGRDEQFF.

This clonotype was counted at least ten times. The chain combines TRBV6-4 with TRBJ2-3, with 8 bases matching TRBD2. J lost 2 bases, V lost 10 bases, and 8 bases had no gene match. The CDR3 contains 14 residues. Germline CDR1 reads MRHNA; CDR2 reads SNTAGT. CDR3 in DNA: TGTGCCACGAGCGGGGGCCGGGACACAGATACGCAGTATTTT. Protein: CATSGGRDTDTQYF.

The sample holds a few counts of this clonotype. For the CDR3, the DNA is TGTGCCAGCAGGAGATATGGACGGTTGAACACTGAAGCTTTCTTT. Protein sequence: CASRRYGRLNTEAFF. The V gene is TRBV6-5, the J gene TRBJ1-1, with D uncertain. The CDR3 consists of 15 residues. Germline V gives CDR1 MNHEY, CDR2 SVGAGI. V was pared by 6 bases and J by 0 bases, with 14 bases between.

The rearrangement links TRBV30 to TRBJ1-1, with D possibly matching TRBD1 (6 bases). Germline loops: CDR1 GTSNPN, CDR2 SVGIG (reference sequence). The CDR3 is 15 residues long. V lost 7 bases, J lost 4 bases, and 22 bases lay in between. The CDR3 DNA reads as TGTGCCTCGTCCGCTCTAGGGGGGCGGCCCACTGAAGCTTTCTTT. Encoded protein: CASSALGGRPTEAFF.